The rows below give T cell receptor beta chains drawn from one sample of a study of T-cell reconstitution after alpha-beta-depleted transplantation in children. Via MiXCR, TCRdb re-called the PCR reads, giving one row per CDR3 protein. The table lists about 350,000 distinct CDR3 sequences, about an eighth of them singletons. The material was PBMCs, obtained from the stem cell graft. These receptors all stem from a human donor who donated a stem cell graft to a child with Fanconi anemia. The CDR3 runs from the conserved cysteine through the conserved F or W. The D gene is left open where the match is weak. Some rows mark clone size as missing; the rest say once, few, many or name a class of expanded clone.

D gene,J gene,V gene,clone size,CDR3 protein,CDR3 DNA
NA,TRBJ1-2,TRBV20-1,many,CSASPRQDNYGYTF,TGCAGTGCTAGCCCCCGACAGGATAACTATGGCTACACCTTC
NA,TRBJ1-1,TRBV7-9,few,CASRRVVNTEAFF,TGTGCCAGCAGACGAGTTGTGAACACTGAAGCTTTCTTT
NA,TRBJ2-2,TRBV12-3/TRBV12-4,many,CASIFSGTGELFF,TGTGCCAGCATCTTCTCCGGGACCGGGGAGCTGTTTTTT
NA,TRBJ2-6,TRBV20-1,NA,CSAWTGTTGANVLTF,TGCAGTGCATGGACCGGGACAACTGGGGCCAACGTCCTGACTTTC
TRBD2,TRBJ2-5,TRBV24-1,few,CATSDTSGGGETQYF,TGTGCCACCAGTGATACTAGCGGGGGTGGAGAGACCCAGTACTTC
TRBD1,TRBJ2-1,TRBV12-5,NA,CASVPGQGYNEQFF,TGTGCTAGTGTACCTGGACAGGGGTACAATGAGCAGTTCTTC
TRBD2,TRBJ2-3,TRBV5-1,NA,CASRPSSGLVTDTQYF,TGCGCCAGCAGACCATCATCGGGACTAGTGACAGATACGCAGTATTTT
NA,TRBJ2-2,TRBV5-1,NA,CASSSRRVNTGELFF,TGCGCCAGCAGCTCCCGGCGGGTCAACACCGGGGAGCTGTTTTTT
TRBD1,TRBJ2-7,TRBV20-1,many,CSARDLGTATYEQYF,TGCAGTGCTAGAGATCTCGGGACAGCAACCTACGAGCAGTACTTC
NA,TRBJ1-5,TRBV12-3/TRBV12-4,many,CASRVSADRNQPQHF,TGTGCCAGCAGAGTTTCGGCCGACCGAAATCAGCCCCAGCATTTT
NA,TRBJ1-1,TRBV28,NA,CASSIPGAGAFF,TGTGCCAGCAGTATCCCCGGGGCCGGGGCTTTCTTT
TRBD2,TRBJ2-2,TRBV29-1,few,CSVGEGPNTGELFF,TGCAGCGTTGGGGAGGGGCCGAACACCGGGGAGCTGTTTTTT
NA,TRBJ2-5,TRBV5-1,few,CASSLGQGGKETQYF,TGCGCCAGCAGCTTGGGACAGGGAGGAAAAGAGACCCAGTACTTC
NA,TRBJ1-5,TRBV19,few,CASSIDRPDRPQHF,TGTGCCAGTAGTATAGATAGGCCGGATCGGCCCCAGCATTTT
NA,TRBJ1-5,TRBV12-3/TRBV12-4,few,CASSLNPLGSNQPQHF,TGTGCCAGCAGTTTAAACCCCCTGGGGAGCAATCAGCCCCAGCATTTT
NA,TRBJ1-2,TRBV27,many,CANEAEGYTF,TGTGCCAACGAGGCTGAGGGCTACACCTTC
NA,TRBJ1-1,TRBV14,NA,CASSQNLGSGTEAFF,TGTGCCAGCAGCCAAAACTTGGGTTCAGGCACTGAAGCTTTCTTT
NA,TRBJ2-5,TRBV29-1,many,CSAQTRGETQYF,TGCAGCGCCCAGACCAGGGGAGAGACCCAGTACTTC
NA,TRBJ1-1,TRBV25-1,NA,CASSGPPSQGRAEAFF,TGTGCCAGCAGTGGTCCTCCATCCCAAGGTAGGGCTGAAGCTTTCTTT
NA,TRBJ2-5,TRBV20-1,few,CSASLGGLYQETQYF,TGCAGTGCTAGTCTGGGGGGCTTGTACCAAGAGACCCAGTACTTC
NA,TRBJ1-1,TRBV6-1,few,CASSEGAVGSEAFF,TGTGCCAGCAGTGAAGGGGCGGTGGGGTCTGAAGCTTTCTTT
NA,TRBJ1-1,TRBV2,many,CASRQDSTEAFF,TGTGCCAGCAGGCAGGACAGCACTGAAGCTTTCTTT
NA,TRBJ2-5,TRBV15,NA,CATVGLAETQYF,TGTGCCACCGTGGGGCTCGCGGAGACCCAGTACTTC
TRBD2,TRBJ2-2,TRBV13,many,CASSPGGGELFF,TGTGCCAGCAGTCCGGGAGGCGGGGAGCTGTTTTTT
NA,TRBJ2-1,TRBV4-2,NA,CASSQVSQTRWSYNEQFF,TGTGCCAGCAGCCAAGTATCCCAAACTAGGTGGTCCTACAATGAGCAGTTCTTC
NA,TRBJ2-1,TRBV12-3/TRBV12-4,many,CASSADYEQFF,TGTGCCAGCAGTGCTGACTATGAGCAGTTCTTC